These 29 T cell receptor beta chains were sequenced from one sample in a study of shared clonotypes between healthy human individuals. Measured with immunoSEQ multiplex PCR; TCRdb has only the in-frame clones, and not every one. The table lists some 1 million clones, about 75% of them singletons. Sequencing input: memory CD4+ T cells sorted from blood. Indicated subset: CD45RA-negative fraction. The receptors here all came from a man aged 18 to 30 in good health.

CDR3 loop: CASSKNRGPTYEQYF. Written as DNA, the CDR3 is TGTGCCAGTAGTAAAAACAGGGGGCCAACCTACGAGCAGTACTTC. The V call is TRBV19, the J call TRBJ2-7; 9 nucleotides match TRBD1. The junction had 6 bases not matched to a gene; V was cut back by 4 bases and J by 2 bases. Germline-derived CDR1 and CDR2 are LNHDA and SQIVND (reference sequence). This CDR3 contains 15 residues.

The V gene is TRBV4-1, the J gene TRBJ1-5, with 7 bases matching TRBD1. Germline V CDR1 and CDR2: MGHRA, YSYEKL. Trimming took 2 bases from V and 5 from J; bases not matched to a gene: 6. There are 15 residues in the CDR3. CDR3 DNA sequence: TGCGCCAGCAGCCAATTACAACAGGGGCATCAGCCCCAGCATTTT. As protein: CASSQLQQGHQPQHF.

For this clone: Other DNA sequences in the sample encode the same CDR3. The rearrangement uses TRBV6-6 and TRBJ1-2, with 8 bases that match TRBD1. Germline CDR1 is MNHNY and CDR2 is SVGAGI (reference sequence). The CDR3 has 13 residues. The J segment lost 4 bases and the V segment lost 6 bases, leaving 4 bases of the junction unmatched. The CDR3 sequence is CASSPTGGYGYTF. The CDR3 region has the DNA TGTGCCAGCAGCCCAACAGGGGGCTATGGCTACACCTTC.

Here the CDR3 reads CASSVDEDQPQHF. CDR3 nucleotide sequence: TGTGCCAGCAGCGTAGACGAAGATCAGCCCCAGCATTTT. V gene TRBV9 combines with J gene TRBJ1-5; D uncertain. Germline CDR1 and CDR2: SGDLS and YYNGEE. Between the trimmed V and J ends, which lost 0 bases and 5 bases, there was a span of 6 bases. CDR3 length equals 13 residues. The variable domain in full, completed from reference TRBV9 and TRBJ1-5, reads DSGVTQTPKHLITATGQRVTLRCSPRSGDLSVYWYQQSLDQGLQFLIQYYNGEERAKGNILERFSAQQFPDLHSELNLSSLELGDSALYFCASSVDEDQPQHFGDGTRLSIL.

The chain links TRBV27 to TRBJ2-7, with D possibly being TRBD2 (5 bases). Trimming stripped 6 bases from V and 2 bases from J, with 14 bases between. Germline CDR1 reads MNHEY; CDR2 reads SMNVEV (reference sequence). The CDR3 runs 14 residues. CDR3 DNA sequence: TGTGCCAGCAGGTTTAGCGTAGGCCCCTACGAGCAGTACTTC. This encodes CASRFSVGPYEQYF.

This clone was seen only a few times. The genes are TRBV5-5 and TRBJ1-1, with D unclear. The CDR3 covers 16 residues. Trimming took off 3 bases at V and 2 bases at J, with 17 bases between the two ends. From germline, CDR1 is SGHKS and CDR2 YYEKEE (reference sequence). The CDR3 reads CASSSPPNLLNTEAFF. The CDR3 nucleotides read TGTGCCAGCAGCTCACCCCCCAACCTGCTAAACACTGAAGCTTTCTTT.

The V and J genes are TRBV12-5 and TRBJ2-1, with a tentative D call TRBD2 (5 bases). CDR3 length: 16 amino acids. The germline CDR1 and CDR2 sequences are LGHNT and FRNRAP. V was clipped by 4 bases and J by 6 bases, with 19 bases between them. Here the CDR3 reads CASGSSQPGGGNEQFF. CDR3 bases: TGTGCTAGTGGTTCCTCCCAACCCGGAGGAGGCAATGAGCAGTTCTTC.

This chain connects TRBV7-9 to TRBJ1-6; no firm D call. The CDR3 runs 19 residues. V dropped 4 bases and J dropped 0 bases, with 19 bases sitting between them. CDR1 and CDR2 (germline): SEHNR, FQNEAQ (reference sequence). DNA of the CDR3: TGTGCCAGCAGCTCCTCCCCGCGGGAGGCAAGCTCCTATAATTCACCCCTCCACTTT. Its translation is CASSSSPREASSYNSPLHF.

This chain links TRBV10-2 with TRBJ2-7; TRBD2 aligns across 12 bases. The CDR3 spans 14 residues. After removal of 7 bases from V and 1 base from J, the junction contained 2 bases not matched to a gene. CDR1 and CDR2 (germline): WSHSY, SAAADI. CDR3 bases: TGCGCCAGCACTAGCGGGGGGGTTTCCTACGAGCAGTACTTC. Translating it yields CASTSGGVSYEQYF.

This clone was picked up a small number of times. The sample has other DNA sequences that encode this CDR3 too. V usage is TRBV5-1 and J usage is TRBJ2-7; 14 bases are a match to TRBD2. Unmatched junction bases numbered 6, after V lost 4 bases and J lost 0 bases. The CDR3 has 17 amino acids. Per germline, CDR1 SGHRS and CDR2 YFSETQ. CDR3 nucleotide sequence: TGCGCCAGCAGCCCCGGACTAGCGGGGGGTCCCTCCTACGAGCAGTACTTC. Protein sequence: CASSPGLAGGPSYEQYF. Full variable domain (outside the CDR3, taken from reference TRBV5-1 and TRBJ2-7): KAGVTQTPRYLIKTRGQQVTLSCSPISGHRSVSWYQQTPGQGLQFLFEYFSETQRNKGNFPGRFSGRQFSNSRSEMNVSTLELGDSALYLCASSPGLAGGPSYEQYFGPGTRLTVT.

There are a few counts of this clone. This rearrangement joins TRBV2 to TRBJ1-1; D is unresolved. This CDR3 region has 12 residues. Between the trimmed V and J ends, which lost 5 bases and 6 bases, there was a span of 10 bases. Per germline, CDR1 SNHLY and CDR2 FYNNEI. CDR3 nucleotide sequence: TGTGCCAGCAGTCTTCTAGGCTCTGAAGCTTTCTTT. This encodes CASSLLGSEAFF.

This chain links TRBV7-9 with TRBJ2-5, with D maybe TRBD1 (6 bases). The germline V gene encodes CDR1 SEHNR and CDR2 FQNEAQ (reference sequence). Trimming pared 5 bases from V and 6 bases from J, leaving 16 bases between. The CDR3 covers 14 residues. CDR3 nucleotide sequence: TGTGCCAGCAGCCCCCACCAGGGGCTGCAGACCCAGTACTTC. Translation gives CASSPHQGLQTQYF.

The chain recombines TRBV14 with TRBJ1-4; D not certain. Trimming cost V 3 bases and J 6 bases, with 11 bases left between them. This CDR3 has 14 amino acids. The V gene's germline CDR1 is SGHDN and CDR2 FVKESK. The CDR3 region is CASSQTSADEKLFF. The CDR3 region has the DNA TGTGCCAGCAGCCAGACTTCCGCGGATGAAAAACTGTTTTTT.

The rearrangement links TRBV7-9 to TRBJ2-7; D is uncertain. Trimming removed 3 bases at V and 4 bases at J, with 10 bases between. Germline V gene data show CDR1 as SEHNR and CDR2 as FQNEAQ (reference sequence). This CDR3 comprises 13 residues. This CDR3 is CASSLGTLYEQYF. The CDR3 DNA reads TGTGCCAGCAGCTTGGGAACCTTATACGAGCAGTACTTC.

This clone showed up just once. The chain is built from TRBV19 and TRBJ2-6; 10 nucleotides line up with TRBD1. CDR1 LNHDA and CDR2 SQIVND come from the germline V gene (reference sequence). Unmatched junction bases numbered 9, after V lost 6 bases and J lost 4 bases. This CDR3 has 17 amino acids. CDR3 DNA: TGTGCCAGTAGCTGGGACAGGGGCTCCCCCGGGGCCAACGTCCTGACTTTC. The encoded protein is CASSWDRGSPGANVLTF. The entire variable domain, with the rest obtained from reference TRBV19 and TRBJ2-6, is as follows: DGGITQSPKYLFRKEGQNVTLSCEQNLNHDAMYWYRQDPGQGLRLIYYSQIVNDFQKGDIAEGYSVSREKKESFPLTVTSAQKNPTAFYLCASSWDRGSPGANVLTFGAGSRLTVL.

This chain uses TRBV7-9 with TRBJ1-5, with a tentative D call TRBD1 (6 bases). The V gene's germline CDR1 is SEHNR and CDR2 FQNEAQ (reference sequence). The V end was cut by 2 bases, the J end by 7 bases, with 12 bases between. The CDR3 extends over 14 amino acids. DNA for the CDR3: TGTGCCAGCAGCTTACAGGGGTATGAGCAGCCCCAGCATTTT. Its protein product is CASSLQGYEQPQHF.

Note on this clone: Additional DNA sequences in this sample encode the identical CDR3. This rearrangement joins TRBV6-6 to TRBJ1-6, with unresolved D. The CDR3 is 13 residues long. Trimming left V 1 base short and J 10 bases short, with 8 bases between. From germline, CDR1 is MNHNY and CDR2 SVGAGI (reference sequence). As DNA, the CDR3 is TGTGCCAGCAGTTACTTGGGCAACTCACCCCTCCACTTT. This sequence encodes CASSYLGNSPLHF.

The chain links TRBV25-1 to TRBJ2-6; D gene unclear. This CDR3 contains 14 residues. V lost 9 bases and J lost 0, with 9 bases in between. The V gene's germline CDR1 is MGHDK and CDR2 SYGVNS. In DNA form, the CDR3 reads TGTGCCAGTGCCCAATTCTCTGGGGCCAACGTCCTGACTTTC. It yields the protein CASAQFSGANVLTF.

The V and J genes are TRBV9 and TRBJ1-3; D is undetermined. The CDR3 length is 15 residues. Per germline, CDR1 SGDLS and CDR2 YYNGEE. Deletions cut 7 bases from V and 4 bases from J, with 18 bases between. The CDR3 reads CASGSPSFAGNTIYF. CDR3 nucleotides: TGTGCCAGCGGATCCCCTTCCTTTGCGGGAAACACCATATATTTT.

The chain is built from TRBV30 and TRBJ1-2, with a tentative D call TRBD1 (5 bases). The germline V gene encodes CDR1 GTSNPN and CDR2 SVGIG (reference sequence). Trimming pared 0 bases from V and 0 bases from J, leaving 8 bases between. The CDR3 covers 14 residues. The chain's CDR3 is CAWSVGRANYGYTF. The CDR3 DNA reads as TGTGCCTGGAGTGTAGGCAGGGCTAACTATGGCTACACCTTC.

The rearrangement uses TRBV5-4 and TRBJ2-7; D unresolved. The V and J ends lost 5 bases and 2 bases respectively, with 14 bases between them. Germline CDR1 is SGHNT and CDR2 is YYREEE (reference sequence). The CDR3 covers 14 residues. This CDR3 is CASSPEVGTYEQYF. Here the CDR3 DNA reads TGTGCCAGCAGTCCCGAGGTGGGAACCTACGAGCAGTACTTC.

The chain couples TRBV7-3 to TRBJ1-1, with TRBD1 matching 11 bases. The trim removed 5 bases at V and 11 bases at J, leaving 4 bases unmatched. Germline loops: CDR1 SGHTA, CDR2 FQGTGA. This CDR3 contains 12 residues. In DNA, the CDR3 is TGTGCCAGCAGCCCGGGACAGGGGGAGGCTTTCTTT. Translated, it gives CASSPGQGEAFF. Full variable domain (outside the CDR3, taken from reference TRBV7-3 and TRBJ1-1): GAGVSQTPSNKVTEKGKYVELRCDPISGHTALYWYRQSLGQGPEFLIYFQGTGAADDSGLPNDRFFAVRPEGSVSTLKIQRTERGDSAVYLCASSPGQGEAFFGQGTRLTVV.

This clone was recorded a few times. Other DNA sequences in the sample encode the same CDR3. V usage is TRBV2 and J usage is TRBJ2-4, with D possibly matching TRBD2 (5 bases). Between the trimmed V and J ends, which lost 5 bases and 0 bases, there was a span of 8 bases. This CDR3 contains 14 residues. Germline CDR1 is SNHLY and CDR2 is FYNNEI. This CDR3 is CASSNGVAKNIQYF. CDR3 DNA sequence: TGTGCCAGCAGTAACGGGGTAGCCAAAAACATTCAGTACTTC.

This clone was seen repeatedly, ten times or more. The gene calls are TRBV10-3 and TRBJ2-7; 15 positions agree with TRBD2. Trimming removed 8 bases from V and 7 bases from J; junction bases left unmatched: 12. The CDR3 is 16 residues long. Germline-derived CDR1 and CDR2 are ENHRY and SYGVKD. CDR3 DNA sequence: TGTGCCATCGCTGGGACTAGCGGGGGGCGGGATCGAGAGCAGTACTTC. It yields the protein CAIAGTSGGRDREQYF.

The rearrangement uses TRBV6-1 and TRBJ1-1, with unresolved D. Germline lookup yields CDR1 MNHNS and CDR2 SASEGT. V was trimmed by 4 bases and J by 1 base, leaving 10 bases between them. The CDR3 runs 14 residues. The CDR3 loop is CASSGWTGNTEAFF. The CDR3 DNA is TGTGCCAGCAGTGGTTGGACGGGGAACACTGAAGCTTTCTTT.

The chain combines TRBV7-2 with TRBJ2-5, with 9 nucleotides matching TRBD2. The CDR3 consists of 16 residues. Per germline, CDR1 SGHTA and CDR2 FQGNSA. Trimming cost V 2 bases and J 1 base; bases outside gene matches: 5. The CDR3 bases are TGTGCCAGCAGCTTACTAGGACTAGCGACCCAAGAGACCCAGTACTTC. Encoded protein: CASSLLGLATQETQYF.

This chain links TRBV7-8 with TRBJ2-2, with 7 bases matching TRBD2. This CDR3 has 16 amino acids. The germline CDR1 and CDR2 sequences are SGHVS and FQNEAQ. The junction had 3 bases not matched to a gene; V was cut back by 1 base and J by 1 base. The CDR3 DNA reads as TGTGCCAGCAGCTTAGTAGCGGGTATGAACACCGGGGAGCTGTTTTTT. This codes for CASSLVAGMNTGELFF. The full variable domain, with the rest looked up from reference TRBV7-8 and TRBJ2-2, is GAGVSQSPRYKVAKRGQDVALRCDPISGHVSLFWYQQALGQGPEFLTYFQNEAQLDKSGLPSDRFFAERPEGSVSTLKIQRTQQEDSAVYLCASSLVAGMNTGELFFGEGSRLTVL.

The chain links TRBV5-4 to TRBJ2-5; D is possibly TRBD2 (6 bases). V lost 4 bases and J 5 bases, leaving 15 bases between the germline ends. This CDR3 contains 14 residues. Germline V gene lookup returns CDR1 SGHNT and CDR2 YYREEE (reference sequence). CDR3 sequence: CASSPGLDMETQYF. In DNA, the CDR3 is TGTGCCAGCAGCCCGGGACTGGATATGGAGACCCAGTACTTC.

V usage is TRBV5-7 and J usage is TRBJ2-7; 8 positions agree with TRBD1. TRBV5-7 is labeled an ORF, and its function is uncertain. Trimming took 1 base from V and 0 from J; bases not matched to a gene: 9. The CDR3 consists of 17 residues. Here the CDR3 reads CASSLTGYRGSSYEQYF. The DNA of the CDR3 is TGTGCCAGCAGCTTGACCGGGTACAGGGGGAGCTCCTACGAGCAGTACTTC.